Detailed here is one T cell receptor beta chain. The authors seeded about 200,000 CFSE-labeled responder cells together with about 200,000 irradiated stimulator cells tagged with violet dye. This specimen comes from a study of graft-versus-host responses after intestinal transplantation. Study as a whole: Recipients had multivisceral, liver-intestinal, or isolated intestinal transplants. Every one of the recipients received anti-thymocyte globulin induction and afterwards took tacrolimus and steroids for roughly three years.

Points from the study as a whole: Ileal or blood samples showed some GvH clones first, and such clones were also found in recipient marrow.

TCRdb's table, derived via immunoSEQ multiplex PCR, lists solely in-frame clones and lacks some. This table has approximately 20,000 clones, roughly 43% appearing once. The CDR3 runs 16 residues. The V gene's germline CDR1 is MDHEN and CDR2 SYDVKM. V lost 8 bases, J lost 7 bases, and 24 bases lay in between. This chain links TRBV28 with TRBJ2-4, with D possibly matching TRBD1 (6 bases). The material sequenced was alloreactive CD8+ T cells from a mixed lymphocyte reaction culture, taken before intestinal transplant. Subset meaning: CFSE-low proliferating T cells sorted from approximately six-day pre-transplant mixed lymphocyte reaction (GvH or HvG direction). The TCR comes from a human patient who received an intestinal transplant. The CDR3 here is CASAFNVRLRGNIQYF. The CDR3 nucleotides are TGTGCCAGCGCCTTTAATGTCCGGCTGAGGGGGAACATTCAGTACTTC.